The 19 T cell receptor beta chains presented below share a single source sample, sequenced in a study of blood T cell repertoires in COVID-19. Clones were sequenced by immunoSEQ multiplex PCR, and TCRdb holds only the in-frame ones, with some missing. The sample lists about 200,000 clones, roughly 84% occurring once. The sample comprised peripheral blood. These receptor sequences come from a man aged 50-60 years with active or convalescent COVID-19.

V usage is TRBV3-1 (or the pseudogene TRBV3-2) and J usage is TRBJ1-5; D might be TRBD1 (5 bases). Trimming took 4 bases from V and 9 from J, leaving 13 bases between them. CDR3 length: 13 residues. Germline V gene sequence: CDR1 LGHDT, CDR2 YNNKEL (reference sequence). This chain's CDR3 is CASSPTGTSPQHF. DNA for the CDR3: TGTGCCAGCAGCCCGACCGGGACTTCGCCCCAGCATTTT.

This chain connects TRBV5-1 to TRBJ2-2; D is undetermined. The ends were cut back, 3 bases at V and 3 bases at J, with 12 bases in the middle. Germline-derived CDR1 and CDR2 are SGHRS and YFSETQ. This CDR3 region has 15 residues. CDR3: CASSYDPGYTGELFF. The CDR3 DNA reads TGCGCCAGCAGCTACGACCCAGGTTACACCGGGGAGCTGTTTTTT.

The chain uses TRBV5-4 and TRBJ1-6, with D possibly being TRBD1 (6 bases). The CDR3 contains 17 residues. The V end lost 3 bases, the J end lost 0 bases, and 13 bases lay between the germline ends. Germline lookup yields CDR1 SGHNT and CDR2 YYREEE (reference sequence). The CDR3 sequence is CASSSGGAPSYNSPLHF. The DNA for the CDR3 is TGTGCCAGCAGCTCGGGGGGGGCACCCTCCTATAATTCACCCCTCCACTTT.

The gene calls are TRBV15 and TRBJ2-2, with 7 bases lining up with TRBD1. The ends lost 8 bases at V and 4 bases at J; junction bases unmatched: 7. CDR3 length equals 14 residues. CDR1 is LNHNV, CDR2 YYDKDF, per germline (reference sequence). The CDR3 DNA reads TGTGCCACCCAAGGACAGGCCGCCACCGGGGAGCTGTTTTTT. It translates to CATQGQAATGELFF.

V usage is TRBV3-1 (or the pseudogene TRBV3-2) and J usage is TRBJ1-5, with 8 nucleotides matching TRBD1. Trimming at V came to 8 bases and at J to 4 bases, leaving 4 bases not matched to a gene. The germline gives CDR1 LGHDT, CDR2 YNNKEL (reference sequence). CDR3 length: 13 amino acids. CDR3 loop: CASGQGANQPQHF. The CDR3 nucleotides are TGTGCCAGCGGACAGGGAGCTAATCAGCCCCAGCATTTT.

The V gene is TRBV5-1, the J gene TRBJ1-1; TRBD1 matches 10 bases. Germline CDR1 reads SGHRS; CDR2 reads YFSETQ. Losses at the gene ends were 1 base for V and 4 bases for J; bases not matched to a gene: 7. CDR3 length equals 16 residues. The CDR3 DNA sequence: TGCGCCAGCAGCTTGATAGGACAGGGGGTGGGCACTGAAGCTTTCTTT. Translating gives CASSLIGQGVGTEAFF.

The chain employs TRBV6-1 and TRBJ2-5; maybe TRBD2 (6 bases). Germline values: CDR1 MNHNS, CDR2 SASEGT. The CDR3 contains 13 residues. V gave up 1 base and J gave up 11 bases, with 14 bases separating them. In DNA form, the CDR3 reads TGTGCCAGCAGTGAAGGGAGGGAAGTCTCGCAGTACTTC. It encodes CASSEGREVSQYF.

The CDR3 sequence: CATSDLPPETGGNTIYF. The CDR3 DNA sequence: TGTGCCACCAGTGATTTGCCCCCTGAGACAGGGGGAAACACCATATATTTT. The chain couples TRBV24-1 to TRBJ1-3; 7 nucleotides agree with TRBD1. Germline values: CDR1 KGHDR, CDR2 SFDVKD. The CDR3 covers 17 residues. The junction had 8 bases not matched to a gene; V was cut back by 0 bases and J by 4 bases.

The J gene is TRBJ1-4, the V gene TRBV2, with 7 bases identical to TRBD1. The CDR3 is made up of 14 amino acids. CDR1 and CDR2 (germline): SNHLY, FYNNEI. The J segment lost 6 bases and the V segment lost 3 bases, leaving 4 bases of the junction unmatched. The CDR3 nucleotides are TGTGCCAGCAGTGAGAGACAGGGATATGAAAAACTGTTTTTT. It yields the protein CASSERQGYEKLFF.

CDR3 coding DNA: TGTGCCAGCAGCTTCCTGGACAGAGACACTGAAGCTTTCTTT. Translated: CASSFLDRDTEAFF. V gene TRBV11-2 combines with J gene TRBJ1-1, with D tentatively TRBD1 (6 bases). V was pared by 3 bases and J by 3 bases, with 11 bases between. The CDR3 sequence is 14 residues long. Germline lookup yields CDR1 SGHAT and CDR2 FQNNGV.

This clone was detected once. This rearrangement joins TRBV6-5 to TRBJ2-2; TRBD1 aligns across 8 bases. The CDR3 spans 15 residues. CDR1 is MNHEY and CDR2 is SVGAGI in the germline V gene. The V gene end was trimmed by 7 bases and the J gene end by 5 bases; junction bases not matched to a gene: 9. The CDR3 nucleotides read TGTGCCAGCACCCCCCAGGGGGCGGGAACCGGGGAGCTGTTTTTT. It translates to CASTPQGAGTGELFF.

This chain uses TRBV19 with TRBJ2-3; 11 nucleotides line up with TRBD2. Trimming cost V 1 base and J 0 bases; bases outside gene matches: 6. Germline V gene data show CDR1 as LNHDA and CDR2 as SQIVND (reference sequence). This CDR3 comprises 18 residues. The CDR3 is CASSIVGLAGTSTDTQYF. The CDR3 coding sequence is TGTGCCAGTAGTATAGTCGGACTAGCGGGCACTAGCACAGATACGCAGTATTTT. Combining the CDR3 with reference TRBV19 and TRBJ2-3 gives the whole variable domain DGGITQSPKYLFRKEGQNVTLSCEQNLNHDAMYWYRQDPGQGLRLIYYSQIVNDFQKGDIAEGYSVSREKKESFPLTVTSAQKNPTAFYLCASSIVGLAGTSTDTQYFGPGTRLTVL.

In this sample, this clone turned up a few times. J is TRBJ1-2 and V is TRBV19; D gene ambiguous. In germline, CDR1 is LNHDA, CDR2 SQIVND (reference sequence). The CDR3 is made up of 14 amino acids. V gave up 5 bases and J gave up 5 bases, with 15 bases separating them. The CDR3 DNA follows: TGTGCCAGTAGTCCCATTGTGGGGAGGTATGGCTACACCTTC. Its translation: CASSPIVGRYGYTF.

Only a few counts were recorded for this clone. The CDR3 is CASSRDRGAFF. CDR3 nucleotide sequence: TGTGCCAGCAGCCGGGACAGGGGTGCTTTCTTT. V is TRBV12-3 or TRBV12-4 and J is TRBJ1-1, with 10 bases identical to TRBD1. The CDR3 has 11 residues. V lost 6 bases to trimming and J lost 11 bases; unmatched junction nucleotides: 3.

This clone was counted between two and nine times. V usage is TRBV6-5 and J usage is TRBJ1-1, with TRBD1 matching 7 bases. Unmatched junction bases numbered 8, after V lost 6 bases and J lost 4 bases. Per germline, CDR1 MNHEY and CDR2 SVGAGI. The CDR3 runs to 14 residues. The CDR3 is CASSIRQGGTEAFF. In DNA form, the CDR3 reads TGTGCCAGCAGCATTAGACAGGGAGGCACTGAAGCTTTCTTT.

The chain combines TRBV6-6 with TRBJ1-4; 7 bases fit TRBD1. The V gene end was trimmed by 4 bases and the J gene end by 7 bases; junction bases not matched to a gene: 6. Germline assignment: CDR1 MNHNY and CDR2 SVGAGI (reference sequence). The CDR3 extends over 14 amino acids. CDR3 DNA sequence: TGTGCCAGCAGTTTTCCGGGACAGCTTGAAAAACTGTTTTTT. Translation gives CASSFPGQLEKLFF.

This clone was seen more than once but under ten times. The CDR3 sequence: CASSQGAGRLYEQYF. The CDR3 DNA sequence: TGCGCCAGCAGCCAAGGGGCCGGGAGGCTCTACGAGCAGTACTTC. This rearrangement joins TRBV4-3 to TRBJ2-7; 7 bases agree with TRBD2. CDR1 is LGHNA and CDR2 is YSLEER in the germline V gene. This CDR3 comprises 15 residues. V was pared by 1 base and J by 3 bases, with 6 bases of the junction left unmatched.

The chain carries TRBV27 and TRBJ1-5, with 7 bases that match TRBD1. V was pared by 5 bases and J by 3 bases, with 1 base of the junction left unmatched. Germline V gene data show CDR1 as MNHEY and CDR2 as SMNVEV (reference sequence). The CDR3 loop spans 13 amino acids. CDR3 residues: CASSGTVNQPQHF. Written as DNA, the CDR3 is TGTGCCAGCAGTGGGACAGTCAATCAGCCCCAGCATTTT.

The chain employs TRBV6-1 and TRBJ2-7, with 10 positions matching TRBD2. Germline V CDR1 and CDR2: MNHNS, SASEGT. The trim removed 0 bases at V and 4 bases at J, leaving 3 bases unmatched. This CDR3 comprises 15 residues. The CDR3 region is CASSEAASGGYEQYF. The CDR3 DNA reads TGTGCCAGCAGTGAAGCCGCTAGCGGGGGTTACGAGCAGTACTTC.